The 31 T cell receptor beta chains listed next were all sequenced from one sample in a study of Graves' ophthalmopathy and Graves' hyperthyroidism. The sequenced template was RNA, covering the TCR beta CDR3 region. A first-round RT-PCR used HTBI primers, followed by a second-round multiplex PCR. In TCRdb, the multiplex PCR reads were re-called with MiXCR into one record per CDR3 protein. The sample carries around 670,000 distinct CDR3 sequences, roughly two fifths recorded once. Specimen: peripheral blood. These receptor sequences come from an adult man with Graves' ophthalmopathy.

The V and J genes are TRBV24-1 and TRBJ2-3, with TRBD1 matching 12 bases. Per the germline V gene, CDR1 is KGHDR and CDR2 is SFDVKD. V shed 1 base, J shed 5 bases, and the junction held 6 bases outside the gene matches. The CDR3 sequence is 17 residues long. The CDR3: CATSDFRDRGREDTQYF. CDR3 coding DNA: TGTGCCACCAGTGATTTCCGGGACAGGGGGCGCGAAGATACGCAGTATTTT.

For this clonotype: A read error may account for a junction end that differs from germline. The chain is built from TRBV29-1 and TRBJ2-3; maybe TRBD2 (5 bases). The CDR3 consists of 13 residues. The germline gives CDR1 SQVTM, CDR2 ANQGSEA. The CDR3 DNA reads as TGCAGCGTTGGAGCGTCTAGCACAGATATGCAGTATTTT. Translated: CSVGASSTDMQYF.

The chain is built from TRBV7-3 and TRBJ2-1, with D hard to call. This CDR3 has 12 residues. CDR1 SGHTA and CDR2 FQGTGA come from the germline V gene. Trimming took off 3 bases at V and 5 bases at J, with 5 bases between the two ends. This CDR3 reads CASSLSHNEQFF. The CDR3 coding sequence is TGTGCCAGCAGCTTGAGCCACAATGAGCAGTTCTTC.

The chain joins TRBV5-1 to TRBJ2-7; 13 nucleotides agree with TRBD2. Germline assignment: CDR1 SGHRS and CDR2 YFSETQ. V was clipped by 4 bases and J by 3 bases; unmatched bases: 10. The CDR3 loop spans 17 amino acids. The CDR3 here is CASSPGTSGTRDYEQYF. The CDR3, as DNA: TGCGCCAGCAGCCCCGGGACTAGCGGGACACGAGACTACGAGCAGTACTTC.

This clonotype showed up just a few times. The rearrangement uses TRBV4-3 and TRBJ2-2; D is uncertain. CDR1 is LGHNA and CDR2 is YSLEER in the germline V gene. V lost 5 bases and J lost 0, with 10 bases in between. The CDR3 totals 15 residues. CDR3 residues: CASSASDSNTGELFF. CDR3 DNA: TGCGCCAGCAGCGCTTCCGATTCGAACACCGGGGAGCTGTTTTTT.

With regard to this clonotype: Mismatch with germline at one junction end may stem from a read error. The chain uses TRBV25-1 and TRBJ2-2; 8 bases map to TRBD1. Germline CDR1 MGHDK, CDR2 SYGVNS. CDR3 size: 17 residues. CDR3 in DNA: TGCGCCAGCAGCTTGGTATGGCAGGGGGCTAACACCGGGGAGCTGTTTTTT. It yields the protein CASSLVWQGANTGELFF.

The rearrangement links TRBV14 to TRBJ2-2; D remains unclear. The CDR3 is 14 residues long. CDR1 is SGHDN and CDR2 is FVKESK in the germline V gene. V gave up 8 bases and J gave up 0 bases, with 10 bases separating them. The CDR3 loop reads CASQGPSNTGELFF. For the CDR3, the DNA is TGTGCCAGCCAAGGACCCTCGAACACCGGGGAGCTGTTTTTT.

This rearrangement joins TRBV27 to TRBJ2-5, with D perhaps matching TRBD1 (6 bases). Deletions cut 8 bases from V and 0 bases from J, with 16 bases between. Germline V gene lookup returns CDR1 MNHEY and CDR2 SMNVEV (reference sequence). This CDR3 is built from 15 residues. The CDR3 DNA follows: TGTGCCAGCGCCAGGACAGCTCAGTACCAAGAGACCCAGTACTTC. This codes for CASARTAQYQETQYF.

At least ten counts were recorded for this clonotype. This sequence joins TRBV11-2 and TRBJ1-6; tentatively, D is TRBD1 (6 bases). In germline, CDR1 is SGHAT, CDR2 FQNNGV. The V and J ends lost 2 bases and 5 bases respectively, with 7 bases between them. CDR3 length equals 14 residues. CDR3 coding DNA: TGTGCCAGCAGCTTATACAGGGATAATTCACCCCTCCACTTT. It codes for CASSLYRDNSPLHF.

The V call is TRBV12-3 or TRBV12-4, the J call TRBJ2-7; tentative D call: TRBD1 (5 bases). V was trimmed by 1 base and J by 4 bases, leaving 8 bases between them. The CDR3 is made up of 13 amino acids. This CDR3 reads CASSLEAGYEQYF. The CDR3 nucleotides read TGTGCCAGCAGTTTAGAAGCAGGGTACGAGCAGTACTTC.

DNA for the CDR3: TGCGCCAGCAGCGGGCACACAGGGAACACTGAAGCTTTCTTT. Translated: CASSGHTGNTEAFF. V is TRBV5-1 and J is TRBJ1-1, with a tentative D call TRBD1 (5 bases). The CDR3 length is 14 residues. Germline V gene lookup returns CDR1 SGHRS and CDR2 YFSETQ. With 4 bases removed from V and 1 base from J, the gap between germline ends came to 11 bases.

This clonotype has a count of ten or more. The chain links TRBV25-1 to TRBJ1-2; D not certain. Trimming took off 6 bases at V and 7 bases at J, with 24 bases between the two ends. Germline V lookup: CDR1 MGHDK, CDR2 SYGVNS. The CDR3 has 16 residues. This chain's CDR3 is CASSHSIGRESRGYTF. CDR3 nucleotide sequence: TGTGCCAGCAGCCATTCCATTGGGCGCGAATCTCGTGGCTACACCTTC.

For this clonotype: One end of the junction fails to match germline, which may point to a read error. V usage is TRBV7-2 and J usage is TRBJ2-7; TRBD2 agrees at 9 bases. The CDR3 has 17 residues. CDR1 and CDR2 (germline): SGHTA, FQGNSA. Here the CDR3 DNA reads TGCGCCAGCAGCCAATCCCCTCATCTAGCGGGGCCGTACGAGCAGTACTTC. This sequence encodes CASSQSPHLAGPYEQYF.

The genes are TRBV6-2 or TRBV6-3 and TRBJ2-7; 9 positions match TRBD1. Per the germline V gene, CDR1 is MNHEY and CDR2 is SVGEGT. The CDR3 is 14 amino acids. With 8 bases clipped from V and 0 bases from J, the junction kept 5 bases outside the gene matches. As DNA, the CDR3 is TGTGCCAGCGACAGGGGGTCCACCTCCTACGAGCAGTACTTC. It yields the protein CASDRGSTSYEQYF.

V and J are TRBV24-1 and TRBJ2-3; perhaps D is TRBD1 or TRBD2 (5 bases each). Germline assignment: CDR1 KGHDR and CDR2 SFDVKD. The germline V and J ends were trimmed by 4 bases and 1 base, with 17 bases remaining between them. The CDR3 is made up of 17 amino acids. The CDR3 sequence: CATSDPTGLDGTDTQYF. CDR3 DNA sequence: TGTGCCACCAGTGACCCAACGGGGCTTGACGGCACAGATACGCAGTATTTT.

The chain combines TRBV25-1 with TRBJ1-3; no definite D call. CDR3 length: 15 residues. V gave up 1 base and J gave up 0 bases, with 7 bases separating them. Germline CDR1 reads MGHDK; CDR2 reads SYGVNS. The CDR3 bases are TGTGCCAGCAGTGAATTTGCGGGCTCTGGAAACACCATATATTTT. Encoded protein: CASSEFAGSGNTIYF.

This clonotype has just one count. Just one base apart from a much larger clone, this may be a read error. This rearrangement joins TRBV10-3 to TRBJ2-2; possibly TRBD1 for D (6 bases). Germline V gives CDR1 ENHRY, CDR2 SYGVKD. This CDR3 has 15 amino acids. Trimming left V 4 bases short and J 6 bases short, with 15 bases between. The CDR3 DNA reads TGTGCCATCAGTGGGTCTCCACAGGGTTCCGGGGAGCTGTTTTTT. Translation gives CAISGSPQGSGELFF.

The chain joins TRBV29-1 to TRBJ2-5; 13 nucleotides line up with TRBD2. Germline CDR1 SQVTM, CDR2 ANQGSEA. This CDR3 has 14 amino acids. Trimming took 4 bases from V and 4 from J; bases not matched to a gene: 3. CDR3 sequence: CSVGTSGGGETQYF. The CDR3 coding sequence is TGCAGCGTTGGGACTAGCGGGGGTGGAGAGACCCAGTACTTC.

This clonotype was found a few times. V usage is TRBV24-1 and J usage is TRBJ2-2, with TRBD1 matching over 9 bases. Germline CDR1 and CDR2: KGHDR and SFDVKD. With 4 bases clipped from V and 0 bases from J, the junction kept 2 bases outside the gene matches. The CDR3 extends over 16 amino acids. The CDR3 protein is CATSETGGTNTGELFF. In DNA, the CDR3 is TGTGCCACCAGTGAGACAGGGGGTACGAACACCGGGGAGCTGTTTTTT.

The chain uses TRBV25-1 and TRBJ1-6, with D possibly being TRBD1 (5 bases). Trimming removed 6 bases at V and 9 bases at J, with 18 bases between. The germline gives CDR1 MGHDK, CDR2 SYGVNS. This CDR3 region has 15 residues. The CDR3 DNA reads TGTGCCAGCAGCTTGCCCCCCGCGGGACTTTCACCCCTCCACTTT. This translates into CASSLPPAGLSPLHF.

The chain has TRBV30 and TRBJ1-2; tentatively, D is TRBD1 (5 bases). This CDR3 is 14 amino acids long. Germline V gives CDR1 GTSNPN, CDR2 SVGIG (reference sequence). Between the trimmed V and J ends, which lost 0 bases and 4 bases, there was a span of 12 bases. CDR3 coding DNA: TGTGCCTGGAGTGTATCGGGGGTGGCCTATGGCTACACCTTC. Encoded protein: CAWSVSGVAYGYTF.

This clonotype has a count of ten or more. This chain connects TRBV2 to TRBJ2-2; D gene ambiguous. The CDR3 has 13 amino acids. V shed 6 bases and J shed 3 bases, with 8 bases lying between them. CDR1 is SNHLY, CDR2 FYNNEI, per germline. The CDR3 protein is CASRTGHTGELFF. The CDR3 DNA follows: TGTGCCAGCAGAACCGGGCACACCGGGGAGCTGTTTTTT.

The chain uses TRBV12-5 and TRBJ1-3; D gene unclear. CDR1 and CDR2 (germline): LGHNT, FRNRAP. There are 16 residues in the CDR3. The CDR3 DNA reads as TGTGCCAGCAGTTTATGGCAGACTTACTCTGGAAACACCATATATTTT. Translating gives CASSLWQTYSGNTIYF. Based on the CDR3 plus reference TRBV12-5 and TRBJ1-3, the full variable domain is DARVTQTPRHKVTEMGQEVTMRCQPILGHNTVFWYRQTMMQGLELLAYFRNRAPLDDSGMPKDRFSAEMPDATLATLKIQPSEPRDSAVYFCASSLWQTYSGNTIYFGEGSWLTVV.

This clonotype showed up many times. The chain couples TRBV5-1 to TRBJ1-6, with unresolved D. The V end was cut by 0 bases, the J end by 10 bases, with 11 bases between. The CDR3 is made up of 14 amino acids. In germline, CDR1 is SGHRS, CDR2 YFSETQ. The CDR3 spells CASSLASEPSPLHF. The CDR3 DNA reads TGCGCCAGCAGCTTGGCCTCTGAACCCTCACCCCTCCACTTT.

This sequence joins TRBV19 and TRBJ1-5; tentatively, D is TRBD1 (6 bases). The V and J ends lost 2 bases and 0 bases respectively, with 8 bases between them. This CDR3 spans 15 amino acids. CDR1 and CDR2 (germline): LNHDA, SQIVND (reference sequence). The CDR3 DNA is TGTGCCAGTAGTATATGGACAGATAGCAATCAGCCCCAGCATTTT. This codes for CASSIWTDSNQPQHF.

The gene calls are TRBV14 and TRBJ1-1; TRBD1 might be the D (5 bases). Trimming removed 4 bases from V and 2 bases from J, with 20 bases in between. The CDR3 totals 17 residues. CDR1 and CDR2 from the germline V gene are SGHDN and FVKESK. This CDR3 is CASSPTKFTGPNTEAFF. CDR3 DNA sequence: TGTGCCAGCAGCCCGACAAAATTCACAGGCCCTAACACTGAAGCTTTCTTT. Full variable domain (remainder filled in from reference TRBV14 and TRBJ1-1): EAGVTQFPSHSVIEKGQTVTLRCDPISGHDNLYWYRRVMGKEIKFLLHFVKESKQDESGMPNNRFLAERTGGTYSTLKVQPAELEDSGVYFCASSPTKFTGPNTEAFFGQGTRLTVV.

This clonotype was seen only a few times. This chain connects TRBV12-3 or TRBV12-4 to TRBJ2-7; 7 bases align to TRBD1. There are 14 residues in the CDR3. V dropped 2 bases and J dropped 5; count of bases not matched to a gene: 6. The CDR3 region has the DNA TGTGCCAGCAGTTTATCGGACAGGAGGCACGAGCAGTACTTC. This translates into CASSLSDRRHEQYF.

This clonotype was counted only a few times. The V call is TRBV7-2, the J call TRBJ2-7; 9 bases align to TRBD2. The CDR3 has 14 amino acids. The V gene's germline CDR1 is SGHTA and CDR2 FQGNSA. V lost 3 bases, J lost 5 bases, and 5 bases stayed unmatched. Written as DNA, the CDR3 is TGTGCCAGCAGCTTTGGCGGGGGGGCCGACGAGCAGTACTTC. Translated: CASSFGGGADEQYF.

In its sample, this clonotype was seen many times. The CDR3 nucleotides are TGTGCCAGCAGCCGTAGCGGTGGGGACACTGAAGCTTTCTTT. Its protein product is CASSRSGGDTEAFF. The chain has TRBV9 and TRBJ1-1; D unresolved. CDR3 size: 14 residues. The germline V gene has CDR1 SGDLS and CDR2 YYNGEE. Trimming removed 4 bases from V and 3 bases from J, with 13 bases in between.

The chain has TRBV10-1 and TRBJ2-2; 8 bases are shared with TRBD2. The germline V gene has CDR1 WNHNN and CDR2 SYGVQD (reference sequence). V shed 6 bases and J 4 bases; nucleotides not matched to a gene: 1. The CDR3 has 13 residues. CDR3 nucleotide sequence: TGCGCCAGCAGCGGGAGGGTCACCGGGGAGCTGTTTTTT. It encodes CASSGRVTGELFF.

A single count supports this clonotype. J is TRBJ2-2 and V is TRBV4-2; 7 positions match TRBD1. V lost 4 bases, J lost 2 bases, and 10 bases stayed unmatched. The CDR3 totals 17 residues. Germline V gives CDR1 LGHNA, CDR2 YNFKEQ. The CDR3 sequence: CASSRPSGTDNTGELFF. CDR3 coding DNA: TGTGCCAGCAGCCGGCCTTCCGGGACAGATAACACCGGGGAGCTGTTTTTT.